This T cell receptor beta chain derives from a study of T cells in Graves' hyperthyroidism and ophthalmopathy. The CDR3 regions of TCR beta were amplified from RNA transcripts. When the TCR CDR3 underwent first-round RT-PCR, the HTBI primer set was used. TCRdb re-called the multiplex PCR reads with MiXCR, one entry per CDR3 protein. Of around 440,000 distinct CDR3 sequences listed, approximately 15% are singletons. Disease duration under 2 months; hyperthyroidism patients were aged 18 to 65. Patients were excluded because of uncontrolled infection, other autoimmune disease, pregnancy or lactation. Clinical symptoms, serum thyroxine and TRAb, thyroid ultrasound and orbital computed tomography were used for the diagnoses. A roughly 9.3 ml volume of fresh peripheral blood provided the PBMCs. This clonotype has a count of ten or more. Germline values: CDR1 DFQATT, CDR2 SNEGSKA (reference sequence). This CDR3 region has 12 residues. The trim removed 6 bases at V and 5 bases at J, leaving 4 bases unmatched.

The sequence derives from a woman under 30 with Graves' hyperthyroidism. Sequenced: blood. The V gene is TRBV20-1, the J gene TRBJ2-3; 8 bases map to TRBD1. This chain's CDR3 is CSASGGRDTQYF. The DNA for the CDR3 is TGCAGTGCGTCAGGGGGCAGAGATACGCAGTATTTT.